This T cell receptor beta chain was sequenced during a study of response to subunit inactivated influenza vaccine. Broader study findings: The authors suggested that every seasonal influenza vaccination recruits few new T cells.

TCRdb re-derived calls from the RT-PCR reads in MiXCR, one entry per CDR3 protein. The sample has under 500,000 distinct CDR3 sequences, about 10% seen once; the top ten hold approximately 12%. In regard to this clonotype: Its antigen is undetermined.

Trimming shortened V by 3 bases and J by 9 bases, and 11 bases separated the two germline ends. CDR3 length equals 12 residues. Germline V gene lookup returns CDR1 SGHTA and CDR2 FQGNSA. The chain recombines TRBV7-2 with TRBJ2-5, with D perhaps given as TRBD1 or TRBD2 (6 bases each). The clonotype was recovered from a man aged 50-59 years who received an inactivated influenza vaccine. The sample was PBMCs from blood, taken roughly 47 days after vaccination. CDR3 amino acids: CASSLSGEAQYF. The CDR3, as DNA: TGTGCCAGCAGCTTGTCAGGGGAGGCCCAGTACTTC.